Reported below is one T cell receptor beta chain. Germline loops: CDR1 SGHTA, CDR2 FQGTGA. The CDR3 totals 14 residues. V lost 1 base and J lost 5, with 10 bases in between. This library used around 400 ng RNA and molecular barcoded adaptors spanning alpha/delta and beta/gamma chains. One entry per CDR3 protein, called by TCRdb with MiXCR from the reads. The sample includes 48,000 or so distinct CDR3 sequences, roughly a fifth of them seen just once. The data are from a study of read filtering for tumor transcriptome and immune sequencing. The chain employs TRBV7-3 and TRBJ2-3; D gene unclear. The sequencing input was a population of CD138-negative cells sorted from bone marrow. The clonotype comes from a donor over 35 with multiple myeloma. CDR3 region: CASSLNAVGDTQYF. CDR3 in DNA: TGTGCCAGCAGCTTAAATGCTGTCGGAGATACGCAGTATTTT. The full variable domain, its missing parts supplied by reference TRBV7-3 and TRBJ2-3, is GAGVSQTPSNKVTEKGKYVELRCDPISGHTALYWYRQSLGQGPEFLIYFQGTGAADDSGLPNDRFFAVRPEGSVSTLKIQRTERGDSAVYLCASSLNAVGDTQYFGPGTRLTVL.